This record covers a single TCR beta chain. This entry comes from a study of blood T cell repertoires in COVID-19. Study details: Material from acute and convalescent COVID-19 was sourced from the United States, Italy and Spain.

The repertoire was sequenced with immunoSEQ multiplex PCR; TCRdb's copy has only in-frame clones and lacks some. The sample holds 250,000 to 350,000 clones, nearly 90% seen once. The sequence derives from a woman aged 18-30 years with acute COVID-19. What was sequenced was PBMCs or T cells enriched from blood (not recorded which).

The CDR3: CASSPTVSGNRNIQYF. In DNA form, the CDR3 reads TGTGCCAGCTCACCCACAGTCTCTGGAAACAGGAACATTCAGTACTTC. This chain uses TRBV18 with TRBJ2-4; the D gene is possibly TRBD1 (5 bases). The CDR3 totals 16 residues. V shed 3 bases and J shed 7 bases, with 19 bases lying between them. Germline CDR1 and CDR2: KGHSH and LQKENI.